This T cell receptor beta chain comes out of a study of cytomegalovirus exposure and HLA in healthy donors. PCR primers comprised 60 Vbeta and 13 Jbeta primers. Per the authors' pipeline: Unique TCR beta chains totaled some 81 million in a later count, with around 11 million of them shared. Sequenced by immunoSEQ multiplex PCR; TCRdb stores in-frame clones only, minus some. That table is the source of V, J and clone size, and D and trimming were worked out from the DNA. The table records approximately 100,000 clones, about 79% of them present only once. The CDR3 totals 14 residues. The germline V gene encodes CDR1 KGHSH and CDR2 LQKENI. V lost 3 bases, J lost 4 bases, and 3 bases stayed unmatched. Turning to this clone: Antigen unknown.

Study-wide results and limits: Three chains linked to CMV were shown in vitro to be specific for CMV antigens.

This TCR was recovered from a man between 60 and 70 years old in good health and CMV-seropositive. The genes are TRBV18 and TRBJ1-1; TRBD1 agrees at 9 bases. Specimen: PBMCs. Written as DNA, the CDR3 is TGTGCCAGCTCACCCCGGGACAGGGTCACTGAAGCTTTCTTT. It encodes CASSPRDRVTEAFF. The full variable domain, in which reference TRBV18 and TRBJ1-1 provide the parts outside the CDR3, is NAGVMQNPRHLVRRRGQEARLRCSPMKGHSHVYWYRQLPEEGLKFMVYLQKENIIDESGMPKERFSAEFPKEGPSILRIQQVVRGDSAAYFCASSPRDRVTEAFFGQGTRLTVV.